This entry lists 25 T cell receptor beta chains sequenced from one sample in a study of T cell repertoires in cytomegalovirus infection. TCRdb called the reads again in MiXCR, with one record for every CDR3 protein. The table shows 200,000 or so distinct CDR3 sequences, with roughly 19% occurring only once. Specimen: PBMCs. These receptors were obtained from a human donor in good health (CMV status not recorded). Some clones in this sample may be carry-over from other donors' samples.

Note on this clonotype: This may arise from a read error, as a much more abundant clone is one base away. The chain joins TRBV28 to TRBJ1-1; no reliable D call. Germline V gene data show CDR1 as MDHEN and CDR2 as SYDVKM. This CDR3 region has 13 residues. V was clipped by 6 bases and J by 1 base, with 9 bases between them. As DNA, the CDR3 is TGTGCCAGCAGCCCCGGTTCGAACACTGAAGCTTTCTTT. Translating it yields CASSPGSNTEAFF.

This clonotype was seen repeatedly, ten times or more. The V and J genes are TRBV11-3 and TRBJ2-2, with 8 positions matching TRBD1. This CDR3 has 17 residues. V shed 1 base and J 2 bases; nucleotides not matched to a gene: 6. The germline V gene has CDR1 SGHNT and CDR2 YENEEA. The CDR3 is CASSLGGDRPNTGELFF. CDR3 sequence (DNA): TGTGCCAGCAGCTTAGGAGGGGACAGGCCCAACACCGGGGAGCTGTTTTTT.

In its sample, this clonotype was seen many times. The rearrangement uses TRBV6-2 or TRBV6-3 and TRBJ2-2, with 9 bases aligning to TRBD1. CDR1 is MNHEY and CDR2 is SVGEGT in the germline V gene. This CDR3 spans 19 amino acids. V lost 4 bases to trimming and J lost 3 bases; unmatched junction nucleotides: 15. DNA of the CDR3: TGTGCCAGCAGTTCTTGGATTGTTTCGACAGGGGGATACACCGGGGAGCTGTTTTTT. It encodes CASSSWIVSTGGYTGELFF.

The chain has TRBV29-1 and TRBJ2-2; 8 bases fit TRBD2. Unmatched junction bases numbered 9, after V lost 8 bases and J lost 4 bases. The CDR3 consists of 14 residues. Looked up from germline, CDR1 is SQVTM and CDR2 is ANQGSEA. The CDR3 loop is CSPGGGMVTGELFF. The CDR3 coding sequence is TGCAGCCCGGGGGGGGGCATGGTCACCGGGGAGCTGTTTTTT.

This clonotype was found a few times. The V and J genes are TRBV18 and TRBJ1-2, with TRBD1 matching over 9 bases. Germline V gene lookup returns CDR1 KGHSH and CDR2 LQKENI. V gave up 2 bases and J gave up 6 bases; unmatched junction bases: 7. CDR3 length: 15 amino acids. The CDR3, as DNA: TGTGCCAGCTCACCAGTGGAGGGACAGGGTGATGGCTACACCTTC. Its translation is CASSPVEGQGDGYTF.

As regards this clonotype: A read error may explain this, as a much larger clone is one base away. V gene TRBV19 combines with J gene TRBJ2-5; TRBD1 matches at 9 bases. The CDR3 has 17 amino acids. From germline, CDR1 is LNHDA and CDR2 SQIVND (reference sequence). With 3 bases clipped from V and 5 bases from J, the junction kept 13 bases outside the gene matches. Written as DNA, the CDR3 is TGTGCCAGTAGTATCCGGGACAGGGTAGGGGGAAAGGAGACCCAGTACTTC. It specifies CASSIRDRVGGKETQYF.

This clonotype was seen repeatedly, ten times or more. The V call is TRBV12-3 or TRBV12-4, the J call TRBJ2-1, with TRBD1 identical over 8 bases. The CDR3 sequence is 15 residues long. The ends lost 6 bases at V and 5 bases at J; junction bases unmatched: 9. CDR3 nucleotide sequence: TGTGCCAGCAGCCCAGACAGGGGCTACCACAATGAGCAGTTCTTC. As protein: CASSPDRGYHNEQFF.

There are a few counts of this clonotype. The chain employs TRBV4-3 and TRBJ1-1, with a tentative D call TRBD1 (5 bases). The V gene lost 3 bases and the J gene lost 3 bases, with 14 bases spanning the gap. The germline gives CDR1 LGHNA, CDR2 YSLEER. CDR3 size: 15 residues. The CDR3 loop is CASSQEDLGDTEAFF. CDR3 in DNA: TGCGCCAGCAGCCAGGAAGACTTGGGGGACACTGAAGCTTTCTTT.

The table lists this clonotype with many counts. For the CDR3, the DNA is TGTGCCAGCAGCTTAGAAGTGAATCAGCCCCAGCATTTT. It yields the protein CASSLEVNQPQHF. This chain uses TRBV11-2 with TRBJ1-5; D gene unclear. Trimming removed 0 bases from V and 4 bases from J, with 4 bases in between. The germline CDR1 and CDR2 sequences are SGHAT and FQNNGV. The CDR3 is 13 residues long.

Many counts were recorded for this clonotype. This rearrangement joins TRBV7-8 to TRBJ1-1; D unresolved. The CDR3 has 15 amino acids. Germline assignment: CDR1 SGHVS and CDR2 FQNEAQ. The V gene lost 0 bases and the J gene lost 1 base, with 9 bases spanning the gap. CDR3 DNA: TGTGCCAGCAGCTTAGCGGAGAATCCGAACACTGAAGCTTTCTTT. Translation: CASSLAENPNTEAFF. Drawing the rest from reference TRBV7-8 and TRBJ1-1, the complete variable domain is GAGVSQSPRYKVAKRGQDVALRCDPISGHVSLFWYQQALGQGPEFLTYFQNEAQLDKSGLPSDRFFAERPEGSVSTLKIQRTQQEDSAVYLCASSLAENPNTEAFFGQGTRLTVV.

V usage is TRBV6-6 and J usage is TRBJ2-3, with TRBD2 matching 10 bases. In germline, CDR1 is MNHNY, CDR2 SVGAGI (reference sequence). J gave up 6 bases and V 7 bases, and 7 bases lay outside the gene matches. The CDR3 is 14 residues long. CDR3 residues: CASTTAGGTDTQYF. Here the CDR3 DNA reads TGTGCCAGCACCACAGCGGGGGGGACGGATACGCAGTATTTT.

The V and J genes are TRBV7-9 and TRBJ1-1; D gene unclear. V dropped 7 bases and J dropped 1 base, with 13 bases sitting between them. This CDR3 spans 14 amino acids. CDR1 and CDR2 (germline): SEHNR, FQNEAQ (reference sequence). The CDR3 DNA follows: TGTGCCAGCAACTCACGGGGAGAGAACACTGAAGCTTTCTTT. Its translation is CASNSRGENTEAFF. Drawing the rest from reference TRBV7-9 and TRBJ1-1, the complete variable domain is DTGVSQNPRHKITKRGQNVTFRCDPISEHNRLYWYRQTLGQGPEFLTYFQNEAQLEKSRLLSDRFSAERPKGSFSTLEIQRTEQGDSAMYLCASNSRGENTEAFFGQGTRLTVV.

The chain links TRBV5-4 to TRBJ2-1; 13 nucleotides line up with TRBD2. Trimming cost V 4 bases and J 2 bases; bases outside gene matches: 6. Germline assignment: CDR1 SGHNT and CDR2 YYREEE (reference sequence). CDR3 length: 17 amino acids. The CDR3 nucleotides read TGTGCCAGCAGCCGAGCCGGGACTAGCGGGGCCTACAATGAGCAGTTCTTC. Its translation: CASSRAGTSGAYNEQFF.

The sample holds a few counts of this clonotype. The gene calls are TRBV28 and TRBJ1-1; D unclear. The CDR3 sequence is 15 residues long. Germline V lookup: CDR1 MDHEN, CDR2 SYDVKM. V was pared by 0 bases and J by 1 base, with 9 bases between. The CDR3 spells CASSLWEGRNTEAFF. In nucleotides, the CDR3 is TGTGCCAGCAGTTTATGGGAAGGGAGGAACACTGAAGCTTTCTTT.

Only a few counts were recorded for this clonotype. The chain is built from TRBV27 and TRBJ1-2; D perhaps matches TRBD1 (6 bases). Germline CDR1 is MNHEY and CDR2 is SMNVEV (reference sequence). V lost 6 bases and J lost 2, with 13 bases in between. The CDR3 has 14 amino acids. CDR3: CASRTQGKNYGYTF. The CDR3 DNA is TGTGCCAGCAGAACGCAGGGGAAAAACTATGGCTACACCTTC.

A few counts support this clonotype. J is TRBJ2-3 and V is TRBV12-3 or TRBV12-4; 8 nucleotides align to TRBD1. Trimming removed 3 bases from V and 4 bases from J; junction bases left unmatched: 6. The CDR3 consists of 15 residues. The CDR3: CASSLWAGGSDTQYF. CDR3 nucleotide sequence: TGTGCCAGCAGTTTGTGGGCAGGGGGCTCAGATACGCAGTATTTT.

The V call is TRBV12-5, the J call TRBJ1-1; 8 bases align to TRBD1. The germline gives CDR1 LGHNT, CDR2 FRNRAP. The V gene end was trimmed by 6 bases and the J gene end by 6 bases; junction bases not matched to a gene: 9. This CDR3 has 14 residues. CDR3 protein: CASGQGVTGSEAFF. The CDR3 DNA is TGTGCTAGTGGACAGGGGGTAACAGGGTCTGAAGCTTTCTTT.

This clonotype has at least ten counts. The rearrangement joins TRBV7-2 to TRBJ2-5; D is undetermined. This CDR3 comprises 12 residues. The V end was cut by 5 bases, the J end by 6 bases, with 10 bases between. Germline CDR1 and CDR2: SGHTA and FQGNSA. CDR3: CASSPIRKTQYF. CDR3 sequence (DNA): TGTGCCAGCAGCCCAATCCGTAAGACCCAGTACTTC.

This clonotype has at least ten counts. The gene calls are TRBV5-6 and TRBJ2-3; D is ambiguous. The germline V gene has CDR1 SGHDT and CDR2 YYEEEE. V shed 0 bases and J shed 2 bases, with 10 bases lying between them. The CDR3 is made up of 15 amino acids. The CDR3 DNA reads as TGTGCCAGCAGCTTGGGGGTACAATACACAGATACGCAGTATTTT. This translates into CASSLGVQYTDTQYF.

This chain joins TRBV20-1 and TRBJ1-3; 7 bases map to TRBD1. This CDR3 contains 15 residues. Germline lookup yields CDR1 DFQATT and CDR2 SNEGSKA (reference sequence). Trimming took 3 bases from V and 2 from J; bases not matched to a gene: 7. CDR3 in amino acids: CSASHRDSPGNTIYF. In nucleotides, the CDR3 is TGCAGTGCTAGCCACCGGGACAGCCCTGGAAACACCATATATTTT.

Concerning this clonotype itself: This may arise from a read error, as a much more abundant clone is one base away. V is TRBV11-2 and J is TRBJ1-5; 7 bases line up with TRBD1. In germline, CDR1 is SGHAT, CDR2 FQNNGV. The CDR3 is 15 residues long. J gave up 5 bases and V 0 bases, and 4 bases lay outside the gene matches. The CDR3, as DNA: TGTGCCAGCAGCTTAGAGGGGACAGCTCATCAGCCCCAGCATTTT. As protein: CASSLEGTAHQPQHF. Together with reference TRBV11-2 and TRBJ1-5, the CDR3 gives the full variable domain: EAGVAQSPRYKIIEKRQSVAFWCNPISGHATLYWYQQILGQGPKLLIQFQNNGVVDDSQLPKDRFSAERLKGVDSTLKIQPAKLEDSAVYLCASSLEGTAHQPQHFGDGTRLSIL.

This clonotype was picked up many times. The chain combines TRBV5-1 with TRBJ2-5, with D tentatively TRBD1 (5 bases). CDR1 is SGHRS, CDR2 YFSETQ, per germline. Trimming pared 5 bases from V and 2 bases from J, leaving 10 bases between. The CDR3 is made up of 13 amino acids. The DNA of the CDR3 is TGCGCCAGCAGTAACAGGATGCAAGAGACCCAGTACTTC. Amino acid sequence: CASSNRMQETQYF.

Of note for this clonotype: With a much larger clone just one base away, this may be a read error. The CDR3 end shows no conserved phenylalanine or tryptophan, and so a read error is likely. This chain uses TRBV12-3 or TRBV12-4 with TRBJ2-4; a possible D gene is TRBD2 (6 bases). This CDR3 comprises 13 residues. V lost 3 bases and J lost 6, with 9 bases in between. The chain's CDR3 is CASSFPGVNIQYS. The DNA for the CDR3 is TGTGCCAGCAGTTTCCCGGGGGTAAACATTCAGTACTCC.

This clonotype was seen ten or more times. This sequence joins TRBV12-3 or TRBV12-4 and TRBJ2-1, with D maybe TRBD1 (5 bases). The CDR3 sequence is 13 residues long. Trimming removed 0 bases at V and 6 bases at J, with 6 bases between. The CDR3 nucleotides read TGTGCCAGCAGTTTAGCGGGGCGCAATGAGCAGTTCTTC. It is translated as CASSLAGRNEQFF.

The sample holds a few counts of this clonotype. J is TRBJ2-3 and V is TRBV4-3; a possible D gene is TRBD1 (6 bases). Germline values: CDR1 LGHNA, CDR2 YSLEER. This CDR3 is built from 17 residues. V lost 0 bases, J lost 3 bases, and 16 bases lay in between. CDR3 nucleotides: TGCGCCAGCAGCCAAGATCGGGCCCAGAGGGGGACAGATACGCAGTATTTT. Translated, it gives CASSQDRAQRGTDTQYF.